These T cell receptor beta chains were read from a single sample in a study of patients and donors after allogeneic stem cell transplantation. One entry per CDR3 protein, called by TCRdb with MiXCR from the RT-PCR reads. The sample lists roughly 880,000 distinct CDR3 sequences, more than 15% occurring once. What was sequenced was blood, either unsorted or a sorted T cell fraction (not recorded which). These receptors all stem from a human donor who was either an allogeneic HSCT recipient or a stem cell or donor lymphocyte infusion donor (not recorded which). It is not recorded whose cells these are; they may come from a transplant donor. The CDR3 runs from the conserved cysteine through the conserved F or W.

v_call	j_call	cdr3_aa
TRBV3-1	TRBJ1-3	CASSQDGPGNTIYF
TRBV5-4	TRBJ1-1	CASTQAGRTEAFF
TRBV20-1	TRBJ2-5	CSAADRFGETQYF
TRBV12-3/TRBV12-4	TRBJ1-5	CASSLSGFSNQPQHF
TRBV30	TRBJ2-4	CAFDTGGKNIQYF
TRBV15	TRBJ1-1	CATSRAPGWGTEAFF
TRBV4-3	TRBJ2-7	CASSQEGTSGGDTYEQYF
TRBV13	TRBJ2-7	CASSLMAGKTYEQYF
TRBV12-3/TRBV12-4	TRBJ2-1	CASRSGTPPSNEQFF
TRBV6-2/TRBV6-3	TRBJ2-7	CASRLDTGTGHYEQYF
TRBV5-1	TRBJ1-1	CASSLEGGVNTEAFF
TRBV4-1	TRBJ2-7	CASSQLDRYEQYF
TRBV12-3/TRBV12-4	TRBJ2-2	CASRPSGENTGELFF
TRBV6-2/TRBV6-3	TRBJ1-6	CASTGDRNSPLHF
TRBV18	TRBJ1-1	CASSRNRDSEAFF
TRBV29-1	TRBJ2-7	CSVGARDEQYF
TRBV15	TRBJ1-2	CATSSKGLSGYTF
TRBV28	TRBJ1-5	CASSSLRGGNSNQPQHF
TRBV11-2	TRBJ1-6	CASSLVIRVSLNSPLHF
TRBV5-5	TRBJ2-3	CASSRTGPERSTDTQYF
TRBV11-2	TRBJ1-1	CASSPGPINTEAFF
TRBV11-2	TRBJ1-3	CASSLFGGSPGNTIYF
TRBV9	TRBJ2-7	CASSVGDRLLSYEQYF
TRBV12-3/TRBV12-4	TRBJ2-7	CASGVVNEQYF
TRBV2	TRBJ2-7	CASSVSGRSHEQYF
TRBV20-1	TRBJ1-1	CSARGAPSAFF